The clone carrying this TCR beta chain showed up many times. This specimen comes from a study of T cells in Graves' hyperthyroidism and ophthalmopathy. Trimming took 0 bases from V and 0 from J, leaving 4 bases between them. CDR3 length: 14 amino acids. The germline V gene has CDR1 SGHDT and CDR2 YYEEEE. The source material, RNA transcripts, was used to amplify TCR beta CDR3 regions. First-round RT-PCR with HTBI primers amplified the TCR CDR3 region. TCRdb recomputed calls from the multiplex PCR reads with MiXCR, one row per CDR3 protein. This sample has roughly 700,000 distinct CDR3 sequences, with 17% found just once.

This receptor was obtained from a man over 45 with Graves' hyperthyroidism. The rearrangement joins TRBV5-6 to TRBJ1-5; D not resolved. The sample was blood. CDR3 in DNA: TGTGCCAGCAGCTTGGCGGCTAGCAATCAGCCCCAGCATTTT. Protein product: CASSLAASNQPQHF. The full variable domain, completed using reference TRBV5-6 and TRBJ1-5, is DAGVTQSPTHLIKTRGQQVTLRCSPKSGHDTVSWYQQALGQGPQFIFQYYEEEERQRGNFPDRFSGHQFPNYSSELNVNALLLGDSALYLCASSLAASNQPQHFGDGTRLSIL.